This T cell receptor beta chain appears in the sequencing data of a study of vaccination effects on CD4 cells after COVID-19. Using immunoSEQ multiplex PCR, the repertoire was profiled, and TCRdb retains in-frame clones only, with some absent. Of approximately 11,000 clones in the sample, more than 70% were seen once. Study conclusions and caveats: Clones of infection and vaccine origin contracted markedly late after vaccination.

Germline V gives CDR1 DFQATT, CDR2 SNEGSKA (reference sequence). This CDR3 is 14 amino acids long. J gave up 4 bases and V 4 bases, and 8 bases lay outside the gene matches. In the ViraFEST assay, antigen-specific CD4+ clonotypes were identified by expansion after peptide-pool stimulation. Culture proceeded for more than 8 days, and CD4+ T cells were then isolated. BNT162b2 vaccine or mRNA-1273 vaccine was given to participants in two doses. Vaccine recipients, nucleocapsid antibody negative, had no prior SARS-CoV-2 infection. In the cultures, half the medium was exchanged for IL-2 medium on days 3 and 7. This clone was seen just once. Its antigen remains unidentified.

Sequenced here: CD4+ T cells from PBMCs cultured with SARS-CoV-2 spike peptides, sampled after COVID-19 vaccination. The TCR sequence derives from a human donor who received a COVID-19 vaccine. The chain has TRBV20-1 and TRBJ2-3, with TRBD2 matching over 7 bases. CDR3 amino acids: CSAIERGRADTQYF. For the CDR3, the DNA is TGCAGTGCTATTGAGCGGGGCAGGGCAGATACGCAGTATTTT.